Below, 16 T cell receptor beta chains from the same sample are listed, as sequenced in a study of T cells expressing NK-cell markers. TCRdb re-called the 5' RACE reads, yielding one record per CDR3 amino acid sequence without DNA. This listing includes about 150,000 distinct CDR3 sequences. The source material was blood T cells: a sorted CD56 or NKG2C T cell subset, CD4+ or CD8+ T cells, or bulk PBMC T cells (not recorded which). Source of these receptors: a man aged 18-69 years in good health.

J is TRBJ2-2 and V is TRBV20-1; no DNA is available, so the TRBD1 call from TCRdb remains unchecked. The CDR3 has 15 amino acids. CDR1 and CDR2 (germline): DFQATT, SNEGSKA (reference sequence). The CDR3 reads CSARDNRGRAGELFF.

The CDR3: CASTQEGGYWTGELFF. The V and J genes are TRBV6-5 and TRBJ2-2; TCRdb returns TRBD1, unconfirmable since there is no DNA. Germline V gene data show CDR1 as MNHEY and CDR2 as SVGAGI. This CDR3 is built from 16 residues.

This chain uses TRBV2 with TRBJ2-7; TCRdb's D gene call, TRBD1, goes unchecked for lack of DNA. Germline lookup yields CDR1 SNHLY and CDR2 FYNNEI. CDR3 length: 16 residues. The CDR3: CASSGTGGLLSYEQYF.

This chain connects TRBV6-1 to TRBJ1-1; TCRdb indicates TRBD1, and absent DNA this call remains unverified. In germline, CDR1 is MNHNS, CDR2 SASEGT. The length of the CDR3 is 14 residues. The CDR3 reads CASSAGQWDTEAFF.

This sequence joins TRBV20-1 and TRBJ1-1; the TCRdb call, TRBD1, lacks DNA for checking. This CDR3 has 13 amino acids. Germline CDR1 reads DFQATT; CDR2 reads SNEGSKA (reference sequence). The CDR3 reads CSARVLGGTEAFF.

This chain joins TRBV5-1 and TRBJ2-1; TCRdb's assignment of TRBD2 cannot be checked, as there is no DNA. This CDR3 has 16 amino acids. Per germline, CDR1 SGHRS and CDR2 YFSETQ. CDR3 amino acids: CASSPDWSGGHNEQFF.

This chain links TRBV2 with TRBJ2-7; checking the TCRdb D call of TRBD2 is not possible without DNA. The germline CDR1 and CDR2 sequences are SNHLY and FYNNEI. The CDR3 totals 17 residues. The CDR3 reads CASRDGLAGGPSGEQYF.

The rearrangement links TRBV14 to TRBJ1-1. CDR3 length: 13 residues. Germline-derived CDR1 and CDR2 are SGHDN and FVKESK. CDR3 protein: CASSQEWVGEAFF. Supplemented by reference TRBV14 and TRBJ1-1, the full variable domain reads EAGVTQFPSHSVIEKGQTVTLRCDPISGHDNLYWYRRVMGKEIKFLLHFVKESKQDESGMPNNRFLAERTGGTYSTLKVQPAELEDSGVYFCASSQEWVGEAFFGQGTRLTVV.

V and J are TRBV5-6 and TRBJ1-2; without DNA, the TCRdb call of TRBD1 cannot be checked. Germline values: CDR1 SGHDT, CDR2 YYEEEE. The CDR3 runs to 16 residues. CDR3 region: CASSLAWTGGGYGYTF. Full variable domain (rest looked up from reference TRBV5-6 and TRBJ1-2): DAGVTQSPTHLIKTRGQQVTLRCSPKSGHDTVSWYQQALGQGPQFIFQYYEEEERQRGNFPDRFSGHQFPNYSSELNVNALLLGDSALYLCASSLAWTGGGYGYTFGSGTRLTVV.

The chain employs TRBV13 and TRBJ1-1. This CDR3 region has 16 residues. CDR1 and CDR2 (germline): PRHDT, FYEKMQ (reference sequence). CDR3 amino acids: CASSLGRARRNTEAFF.

This chain joins TRBV11-2 and TRBJ1-2; TCRdb proposes TRBD1, but this gene call is untestable without DNA. Germline CDR1 is SGHAT and CDR2 is FQNNGV. This CDR3 is built from 16 residues. This CDR3 is CASSLAPGGDNYGYTF.

The V gene is TRBV6-1, the J gene TRBJ2-7; TCRdb's D call, TRBD2, is unchecked because there is no DNA. Germline CDR1 reads MNHNS; CDR2 reads SASEGT. The CDR3 loop spans 15 amino acids. This CDR3 is CASSEGGSTIYEQYF.

V usage is TRBV5-1 and J usage is TRBJ1-4. CDR3 length equals 16 residues. Germline-derived CDR1 and CDR2 are SGHRS and YFSETQ. CDR3 sequence reads: CASSLEGLWGNEKLFF.

CDR3 loop: CASSLGPEIAGYTF. The rearrangement joins TRBV7-9 to TRBJ1-2. The germline V gene encodes CDR1 SEHNR and CDR2 FQNEAQ (reference sequence). This CDR3 comprises 14 residues.

The V and J genes are TRBV7-8 and TRBJ2-5; TCRdb's assignment of TRBD2 cannot be checked, as there is no DNA. This CDR3 is 15 amino acids long. Germline-derived CDR1 and CDR2 are SGHVS and FQNEAQ. The CDR3 sequence is CASSFPAGERETQYF. The variable domain in full, completed from reference TRBV7-8 and TRBJ2-5, reads GAGVSQSPRYKVAKRGQDVALRCDPISGHVSLFWYQQALGQGPEFLTYFQNEAQLDKSGLPSDRFFAERPEGSVSTLKIQRTQQEDSAVYLCASSFPAGERETQYFGPGTRLLVL.

This rearrangement joins TRBV3-1 to TRBJ2-3; TCRdb indicates TRBD2, and absent DNA this call remains unverified. The CDR3 has 15 amino acids. Germline CDR1 and CDR2: LGHDT and YNNKEL (reference sequence). CDR3 region: CASSQESLAGDTQYF.